These 10 T cell receptor beta chains share one sample of origin, sequenced in a study of cytotoxic CD8 clonotypes in ibrutinib-treated CLL. Repertoires were generated with immunoSEQ multiplex PCR, while TCRdb's copy carries only in-frame clones and drops some. The profile covers 110,000 to 150,000 clones, with 60% to 85% appearing a single time and 4.5% to 6.5% taken by the ten largest. The source material was PBMCs, sampled after 24 months of ibrutinib treatment. The receptor source for this set is a human donor with chronic lymphocytic leukemia.

This clone was recorded once. This chain connects TRBV5-4 to TRBJ2-5, with TRBD2 identical over 7 bases. V dropped 4 bases and J dropped 5; count of bases not matched to a gene: 14. Germline V gene sequence: CDR1 SGHNT, CDR2 YYREEE (reference sequence). The CDR3 consists of 16 residues. The DNA of the CDR3 is TGTGCCAGCAGCCCTCCCGGGGTAGCGGGTTACGAGACCCAGTACTTC. Translating gives CASSPPGVAGYETQYF. Looking up the rest from reference TRBV5-4 and TRBJ2-5 gives the full variable domain: ETGVTQSPTHLIKTRGQQVTLRCSSQSGHNTVSWYQQALGQGPQFIFQYYREEENGRGNFPPRFSGLQFPNYSSELNVNALELDDSALYLCASSPPGVAGYETQYFGPGTRLLVL.

This clone was found a few times. The rearrangement joins TRBV5-4 to TRBJ2-2, with D hard to call. This CDR3 comprises 14 residues. Deletions cut 0 bases from V and 6 bases from J, with 9 bases between. Germline lookup yields CDR1 SGHNT and CDR2 YYREEE (reference sequence). CDR3 sequence (DNA): TGTGCCAGCAGCTTGGGAGGCCCTGCCGGGGAGCTGTTTTTT. Translated: CASSLGGPAGELFF.

This chain joins TRBV7-9 and TRBJ1-3; D gene unclear. V dropped 5 bases and J dropped 0 bases, with 8 bases sitting between them. The germline V gene encodes CDR1 SEHNR and CDR2 FQNEAQ (reference sequence). The length of the CDR3 is 14 residues. The DNA of the CDR3 is TGTGCCAGCAGCCTGACCTCCTCTGGAAACACCATATATTTT. This gives the protein CASSLTSSGNTIYF.

The J gene is TRBJ2-7, the V gene TRBV5-4, with D possibly TRBD2 on 6 matching bases. Germline assignment: CDR1 SGHNT and CDR2 YYREEE (reference sequence). CDR3 length: 14 residues. V was trimmed by 0 bases and J by 1 base, leaving 8 bases between them. The CDR3 sequence is CASSLGRGSYEQYF. CDR3 nucleotide sequence: TGTGCCAGCAGCTTGGGCCGGGGGTCCTACGAGCAGTACTTC.

This clone was seen repeatedly, ten times or more. V gene TRBV4-2 combines with J gene TRBJ1-2, with 7 bases that match TRBD1. With 1 base clipped from V and 6 bases from J, the junction kept 5 bases outside the gene matches. This CDR3 comprises 14 residues. Germline CDR1 is LGHNA and CDR2 is YNFKEQ. The CDR3 here is CASSQGGQPDGYTF. The CDR3 region has the DNA TGTGCCAGCAGCCAAGGGGGACAGCCAGATGGCTACACCTTC.

This clone appeared once. The genes are TRBV30 and TRBJ1-3; D call uncertain. This CDR3 is 21 amino acids long. Germline CDR1 GTSNPN, CDR2 SVGIG (reference sequence). V lost 0 bases and J lost 0, with 27 bases in between. The CDR3 sequence: CAWSVLSSGGSQPRSGNTIYF. The CDR3 DNA is TGTGCCTGGAGTGTATTGTCTTCTGGTGGTTCCCAACCCCGCTCTGGAAACACCATATATTTT.

CDR3 DNA: TGTGCCAGCAGCTTAGGCAGGGAAGGAGGCGAGCAGTACTTC. Encoded protein: CASSLGREGGEQYF. J is TRBJ2-7 and V is TRBV7-2; perhaps D is TRBD1 or TRBD2 (5 bases each). The germline CDR1 and CDR2 sequences are SGHTA and FQGNSA. Trimming left V 1 base short and J 6 bases short, with 13 bases between. This CDR3 is 14 amino acids long.

This clone appeared a few times. This sequence joins TRBV11-2 and TRBJ1-3; D remains ambiguous. The V end was cut by 5 bases, the J end by 0 bases, with 11 bases between. Germline V gene sequence: CDR1 SGHAT, CDR2 FQNNGV. The CDR3 has 15 residues. The CDR3 loop is CASSLTTVSGNTIYF. CDR3 bases: TGTGCCAGCAGCCTAACGACGGTCTCTGGAAACACCATATATTTT.

The chain carries TRBV2 and TRBJ2-3; D perhaps matches TRBD2 (6 bases). The CDR3 extends over 13 amino acids. Germline V gene data show CDR1 as SNHLY and CDR2 as FYNNEI. The ends were cut back, 6 bases at V and 4 bases at J, with 11 bases in the middle. CDR3 coding DNA: TGTGCCAGCAGGGGGCGGGGTCCAGATACGCAGTATTTT. Translating it yields CASRGRGPDTQYF.

This chain connects TRBV5-6 to TRBJ2-2; 10 bases align to TRBD1. Germline-derived CDR1 and CDR2 are SGHDT and YYEEEE. Trimming cost V 4 bases and J 4 bases; bases outside gene matches: 4. The CDR3 is 15 residues long. The CDR3, as DNA: TGTGCCAGCAGCGGCAGGACAGGGGGCACCGGGGAGCTGTTTTTT. Translated, it gives CASSGRTGGTGELFF.